The 30 T cell receptor beta chains below were found in one sample sequenced in a study of cytomegalovirus exposure and HLA in healthy donors. Primers included in the PCR were 60 Vbeta and 13 Jbeta primers. Profiled with immunoSEQ multiplex PCR; TCRdb holds only in-frame clones, not every one. The table has about 200,000 clones, more than 65% seen once. Input material: PBMCs. All receptors come from a girl aged 10-17 years in good health and CMV-seropositive.

J is TRBJ1-1 and V is TRBV4-1; TRBD1 aligns across 9 bases. The CDR3 sequence is 17 residues long. The germline V gene encodes CDR1 MGHRA and CDR2 YSYEKL. The V and J ends lost 4 bases and 5 bases, in that order; junction bases with no gene match: 14. CDR3: CASSPPEGGTGRTEAFF. The CDR3 coding sequence is TGCGCCAGCAGCCCTCCCGAGGGGGGGACAGGGAGAACTGAAGCTTTCTTT.

The rearrangement joins TRBV5-1 to TRBJ2-3, with D maybe TRBD2 (5 bases). CDR3 size: 14 residues. Germline V gene data show CDR1 as SGHRS and CDR2 as YFSETQ. The V end was cut by 7 bases, the J end by 0 bases, with 12 bases between. The CDR3 nucleotides are TGCGCCAGCCGAGAGGGAACCAGCACAGATACGCAGTATTTT. Protein: CASREGTSTDTQYF. The variable domain in full, with the rest retrieved from reference TRBV5-1 and TRBJ2-3, is KAGVTQTPRYLIKTRGQQVTLSCSPISGHRSVSWYQQTPGQGLQFLFEYFSETQRNKGNFPGRFSGRQFSNSRSEMNVSTLELGDSALYLCASREGTSTDTQYFGPGTRLTVL.

The chain has TRBV9 and TRBJ1-1; 7 bases agree with TRBD1. Unmatched junction bases numbered 3, after V lost 0 bases and J lost 4 bases. The CDR3 runs to 14 residues. Germline V gene data show CDR1 as SGDLS and CDR2 as YYNGEE. CDR3 bases: TGTGCCAGCAGCGTAGAGCAGGGGGGCACTGAAGCTTTCTTT. Translated, it gives CASSVEQGGTEAFF.

The chain uses TRBV5-6 and TRBJ1-2; D is undetermined. Trimming cost V 0 bases and J 2 bases, with 5 bases left between them. CDR1 and CDR2 (germline): SGHDT, YYEEEE. The CDR3 has 13 residues. CDR3 loop: CASSLDQNYGYTF. DNA for the CDR3: TGTGCCAGCAGCTTGGACCAGAACTATGGCTACACCTTC.

This clone came up a few times. The chain uses TRBV6-5 and TRBJ1-2; perhaps TRBD1 as D (5 bases). Trimming removed 6 bases at V and 0 bases at J, with 14 bases between. This CDR3 has 15 amino acids. CDR1 is MNHEY, CDR2 SVGAGI, per germline. The CDR3 sequence: CASSQTGVSNYGYTF. The CDR3 DNA reads TGTGCCAGCAGCCAAACGGGGGTCTCTAACTATGGCTACACCTTC.

The chain employs TRBV4-3 and TRBJ1-1; D is unresolved. The germline V and J ends were trimmed by 0 bases and 5 bases, with 7 bases remaining between them. The CDR3 covers 13 residues. The germline CDR1 and CDR2 sequences are LGHNA and YSLEER. CDR3 loop: CASSQDRRTEAFF. The CDR3 DNA reads TGCGCCAGCAGCCAAGATCGGAGAACTGAAGCTTTCTTT.

The V call is TRBV10-3, the J call TRBJ1-5; D is uncertain. With 4 bases removed from V and 0 bases from J, the gap between germline ends came to 13 bases. In germline, CDR1 is ENHRY, CDR2 SYGVKD. The CDR3 runs to 16 residues. The CDR3: CAISVSPPNSNQPQHF. In nucleotides, the CDR3 is TGTGCCATCAGTGTGAGCCCTCCTAATAGCAATCAGCCCCAGCATTTT.

This clone appeared a few times. The same CDR3 arises from other DNA sequences in this sample as well. This CDR3 is CASSLGQGYGYTF. The CDR3 nucleotides are TGTGCCAGCAGTTTGGGCCAGGGTTATGGCTACACCTTC. This sequence joins TRBV27 and TRBJ1-2; a possible D gene is TRBD1 (5 bases). Germline values: CDR1 MNHEY, CDR2 SMNVEV (reference sequence). The V end was cut by 3 bases, the J end by 5 bases, with 10 bases between. There are 13 residues in the CDR3.

CDR3 sequence: CASSAGQGVSGANVLTF. CDR3 DNA: TGTGCCAGCAGTGCGGGACAGGGGGTCTCTGGGGCCAACGTCCTGACTTTC. The chain joins TRBV2 to TRBJ2-6; 11 nucleotides agree with TRBD1. Germline CDR1 SNHLY, CDR2 FYNNEI. The V segment lost 4 bases and the J segment 0 bases; nucleotides outside the gene matches: 2. This CDR3 contains 17 residues.

V is TRBV5-1 and J is TRBJ1-5, with TRBD1 matching 7 bases. Germline CDR1 and CDR2: SGHRS and YFSETQ. The CDR3 is made up of 14 amino acids. J gave up 2 bases and V 1 base, and 0 bases lay outside the gene matches. The CDR3 bases are TGCGCCAGCAGCTTGACAGGGGGCAATCAGCCCCAGCATTTT. This gives the protein CASSLTGGNQPQHF.

This chain uses TRBV12-2 with TRBJ1-2; the table's TRBD1 call for D was not verified on the DNA. TRBV12-2 is a pseudogene. CDR3 length: 13 residues. The CDR3 is CASRPGQSYGYTF. For the CDR3, the DNA is TGTGCAAGTCGCCCCGGACAGAGCTATGGCTACACCTTC.

Only a few counts were recorded for this clone. This chain uses TRBV4-1 with TRBJ2-5; 8 nucleotides match TRBD1. The CDR3 is 15 amino acids. Germline CDR1 and CDR2: MGHRA and YSYEKL. V dropped 4 bases and J dropped 5; count of bases not matched to a gene: 9. In nucleotides, the CDR3 is TGCGCCAGCAGCCCCGGGGCAGGGGGCTGGGAGACCCAGTACTTC. Amino acid sequence: CASSPGAGGWETQYF.

The chain uses TRBV4-1 and TRBJ2-4, with D unresolved. V was pared by 3 bases and J by 0 bases, with 9 bases between. CDR1 is MGHRA, CDR2 YSYEKL, per germline. The CDR3 loop spans 15 amino acids. The CDR3 loop reads CASSHQELAKNIQYF. The CDR3 region has the DNA TGCGCCAGCAGCCATCAGGAACTAGCCAAAAACATTCAGTACTTC.

This clone is a singleton in its sample. This rearrangement joins TRBV5-4 to TRBJ2-7; 8 bases are a match to TRBD1. Germline CDR1 reads SGHNT; CDR2 reads YYREEE (reference sequence). This CDR3 has 14 amino acids. Unmatched junction bases numbered 8, after V lost 2 bases and J lost 7 bases. The CDR3 region is CASSLGQGAEEQYF. Here the CDR3 DNA reads TGTGCCAGCAGCTTAGGGCAGGGGGCGGAAGAGCAGTACTTC. Combining the CDR3 with reference TRBV5-4 and TRBJ2-7 gives the whole variable domain ETGVTQSPTHLIKTRGQQVTLRCSSQSGHNTVSWYQQALGQGPQFIFQYYREEENGRGNFPPRFSGLQFPNYSSELNVNALELDDSALYLCASSLGQGAEEQYFGPGTRLTVT.

The chain links TRBV5-4 to TRBJ1-6; D call uncertain. Germline V gives CDR1 SGHNT, CDR2 YYREEE (reference sequence). V was cut by 2 bases and J by 3 bases, with 6 bases left in between. This CDR3 region has 14 residues. CDR3 region: CASSFRDYNSPLHF. The CDR3 DNA is TGTGCCAGCAGCTTTCGGGACTATAATTCACCCCTCCACTTT.

This rearrangement joins TRBV5-1 to TRBJ2-7, with 7 nucleotides matching TRBD2. The CDR3 is made up of 16 amino acids. Germline V lookup: CDR1 SGHRS, CDR2 YFSETQ. The V segment lost 0 bases and the J segment 2 bases; nucleotides outside the gene matches: 8. DNA for the CDR3: TGCGCCAGCAGCTTGGGTGCAGGGAGGGCGACCTACGAGCAGTACTTC. Encoded protein: CASSLGAGRATYEQYF.

V gene TRBV4-3 combines with J gene TRBJ1-2; D gene unclear. Trimming cost V 0 bases and J 4 bases, with 12 bases left between them. CDR3 length equals 15 residues. Germline V CDR1 and CDR2: LGHNA, YSLEER. The CDR3 nucleotides are TGCGCCAGCAGCCAAGACCGAACTGAAGCCTATGGCTACACCTTC. As protein: CASSQDRTEAYGYTF.

This chain uses TRBV4-2 with TRBJ2-4; the match to TRBD1 covers 7 bases. The CDR3 extends over 15 amino acids. With 0 bases clipped from V and 4 bases from J, the junction kept 3 bases outside the gene matches. CDR1 and CDR2 (germline): LGHNA, YNFKEQ. In DNA, the CDR3 is TGTGCCAGCAGCCAAGACGGGACAGCGAAAAACATTCAGTACTTC. This sequence encodes CASSQDGTAKNIQYF.

The chain employs TRBV10-3 and TRBJ1-6; D remains ambiguous. Germline assignment: CDR1 ENHRY and CDR2 SYGVKD. The CDR3 runs 13 residues. V shed 4 bases and J shed 9 bases, with 10 bases lying between them. This chain's CDR3 is CAISVSSGSPLHF. CDR3 nucleotides: TGTGCCATCAGTGTGTCGTCCGGTTCACCCCTCCACTTT.

This clone has a single count. The chain joins TRBV6-5 to TRBJ1-2; a weak D match, TRBD1 (5 bases). CDR3 length equals 12 residues. Germline assignment: CDR1 MNHEY and CDR2 SVGAGI. The V gene lost 2 bases and the J gene lost 8 bases, with 9 bases spanning the gap. CDR3 nucleotides: TGTGCCAGCAGTTACGCGGGGCAGGGCTACACCTTC. Translated, it gives CASSYAGQGYTF.

This clone was seen only a few times. The chain combines TRBV6-1 with TRBJ1-1; 10 bases agree with TRBD1. This CDR3 is 15 amino acids long. Looked up from germline, CDR1 is MNHNS and CDR2 is SASEGT. Germline trimming cut 1 base from V and 4 bases from J; bases unmatched to any gene: 3. This CDR3 reads CASSEEGQGSTEAFF. Written as DNA, the CDR3 is TGTGCCAGCAGTGAAGAGGGACAGGGGTCCACTGAAGCTTTCTTT.

The chain uses TRBV25-1 and TRBJ1-2, with D hard to call. Germline values: CDR1 MGHDK, CDR2 SYGVNS. The CDR3 sequence is 13 residues long. V lost 4 bases and J lost 4, with 10 bases in between. The CDR3 reads CASSVTDVYGYTF. The DNA for the CDR3 is TGTGCCAGCAGTGTAACAGACGTCTATGGCTACACCTTC.

This clone has a single count. The gene calls are TRBV9 and TRBJ1-5, with 7 positions matching TRBD1. The V gene end was trimmed by 0 bases and the J gene end by 4 bases; junction bases not matched to a gene: 1. Germline V gives CDR1 SGDLS, CDR2 YYNGEE. This CDR3 region has 14 residues. CDR3 residues: CASSVGDSNQPQHF. CDR3 nucleotide sequence: TGTGCCAGCAGCGTAGGGGACAGTAATCAGCCCCAGCATTTT.

The V and J genes are TRBV11-2 and TRBJ2-1, with 14 bases that match TRBD2. V lost 3 bases, J lost 3 bases, and 1 base stayed unmatched. The germline gives CDR1 SGHAT, CDR2 FQNNGV. The CDR3 is made up of 16 amino acids. DNA for the CDR3: TGTGCCAGCAGCTTGGGACTAGCGGGGGTCTACAATGAGCAGTTCTTC. Its protein product is CASSLGLAGVYNEQFF.

The chain is built from TRBV7-6 and TRBJ2-1, with 7 bases identical to TRBD2. Germline CDR1 is SGHVS and CDR2 is FNYEAQ. The CDR3 runs 18 residues. Losses at the gene ends were 1 base for V and 2 bases for J; bases not matched to a gene: 11. The chain's CDR3 is CASSLVWGGYSPYNEQFF. CDR3 in DNA: TGTGCCAGCAGCTTAGTTTGGGGGGGATATTCCCCCTACAATGAGCAGTTCTTC.

The chain employs TRBV6-5 and TRBJ1-5; D may be TRBD1 (6 bases). This CDR3 has 16 residues. The germline V gene has CDR1 MNHEY and CDR2 SVGAGI. The germline V and J ends were trimmed by 4 bases and 0 bases, with 13 bases remaining between them. The CDR3 is CASSSLQGRSNQPQHF. The CDR3 bases are TGTGCCAGCAGTTCGCTTCAGGGGCGTAGCAATCAGCCCCAGCATTTT.

J is TRBJ1-1 and V is TRBV7-2, with D unclear. The germline gives CDR1 SGHTA, CDR2 FQGNSA. With 6 bases removed from V and 11 bases from J, the gap between germline ends came to 22 bases. This CDR3 comprises 14 residues. This CDR3 reads CASSYIFGQTVAFF. CDR3 in DNA: TGTGCCAGCAGTTATATATTCGGCCAGACTGTGGCTTTCTTT.

The CDR3 here is CAISEPGTQGEQFF. The CDR3, as DNA: TGTGCCATCAGTGAGCCCGGGACACAGGGTGAGCAGTTCTTC. V gene TRBV10-3 combines with J gene TRBJ2-1; tentative D call: TRBD1 (6 bases). Germline V lookup: CDR1 ENHRY, CDR2 SYGVKD. V was trimmed by 2 bases and J by 9 bases, leaving 14 bases between them. The CDR3 has 14 amino acids.

This clone was counted a few times. The gene calls are TRBV5-1 and TRBJ1-3; D not certain. In germline, CDR1 is SGHRS, CDR2 YFSETQ. This CDR3 has 13 residues. V was shortened by 3 bases and J by 4 bases, with 8 bases between the two germline ends. Here the CDR3 DNA reads TGCGCCAGCAGCTCAGGATCAGGAAACACCATATATTTT. Translation: CASSSGSGNTIYF.

J is TRBJ2-7 and V is TRBV7-6; tentative D call: TRBD1 (6 bases). CDR3 length: 15 residues. V lost 1 base and J lost 3, with 13 bases in between. Germline V gene data show CDR1 as SGHVS and CDR2 as FNYEAQ. Written as DNA, the CDR3 is TGTGCCAGCAGCTTAGACGGACAGTCAATCTACGAGCAGTACTTC. Amino acid sequence: CASSLDGQSIYEQYF.